Below are 17 T cell receptor beta chains sequenced from a single sample in a study of blood T cell repertoires in COVID-19. Sequencing was performed with immunoSEQ multiplex PCR; in TCRdb, only in-frame clones are kept and a portion is missing. Altogether a few hundred thousand clones are present, 70% to 90% being singletons, with the ten largest covering 6.4%. Sequences were obtained from peripheral blood. The receptors shown here come from a man between 18 and 35 years old who had recovered from COVID-19.

J is TRBJ2-1 and V is TRBV3-1 (or the pseudogene TRBV3-2); 10 bases line up with TRBD1. The CDR3 consists of 18 residues. Germline V gene sequence: CDR1 LGHDT, CDR2 YNNKEL (reference sequence). V lost 1 base and J lost 4; bases outside the gene matches: 10. CDR3 DNA sequence: TGTGCCAGCAGCCAAGGCCAACCCGGGACAGGGGAATACAATGAGCAGTTCTTC. Translation gives CASSQGQPGTGEYNEQFF.

This clone has just one count. The CDR3 region has the DNA TGTGCCAGCAGCTTACCCGGAGACTGGAACTATGGCTACACCTTC. This gives the protein CASSLPGDWNYGYTF. The J gene is TRBJ1-2, the V gene TRBV7-9, with unresolved D. This CDR3 has 15 residues. Germline lookup yields CDR1 SEHNR and CDR2 FQNEAQ (reference sequence). Trimming stripped 2 bases from V and 2 bases from J, with 12 bases between.

The rearrangement joins TRBV5-1 to TRBJ2-2; 7 nucleotides line up with TRBD1. The CDR3 has 16 amino acids. J was trimmed by 2 bases and V by 4 bases; bases with no gene match: 8. The germline V gene has CDR1 SGHRS and CDR2 YFSETQ. DNA of the CDR3: TGCGCCAGCAGCCTCAGACAGGGCCCCAACACCGGGGAGCTGTTTTTT. Translating it yields CASSLRQGPNTGELFF.

Details on this clone: Germline is not matched at one junction end, which may reflect a read error. The chain recombines TRBV7-7 with TRBJ2-2, with D perhaps matching TRBD2 (5 bases). The CDR3 is 13 amino acids. The V gene's germline CDR1 is SSHAT and CDR2 FNYEAQ (reference sequence). CDR3 protein: CASSSRVAGELFF. CDR3 DNA: TGTGCTAGCAGCTCGAGGGTGGCCGGGGAGCTGTTTTTT.

The chain employs TRBV11-2 and TRBJ2-2; 8 bases line up with TRBD2. This CDR3 is 16 amino acids long. V was pared by 6 bases and J by 6 bases, with 12 bases of the junction left unmatched. Germline V gene sequence: CDR1 SGHAT, CDR2 FQNNGV. In DNA form, the CDR3 reads TGTGCCAGCAGGAACCCTTATGGCGGGAGGTCCGGGGAGCTGTTTTTT. Translated: CASRNPYGGRSGELFF.

The V and J genes are TRBV5-4 and TRBJ1-1; tentative D call: TRBD1 (5 bases). Between the trimmed V and J ends, which lost 0 bases and 4 bases, there was a span of 10 bases. The CDR3 is 14 residues long. The germline gives CDR1 SGHNT, CDR2 YYREEE (reference sequence). In DNA form, the CDR3 reads TGTGCCAGCAGCTTGGGGGGCGCAGGCACTGAAGCTTTCTTT. It specifies CASSLGGAGTEAFF. The full variable domain, completed using reference TRBV5-4 and TRBJ1-1, is ETGVTQSPTHLIKTRGQQVTLRCSSQSGHNTVSWYQQALGQGPQFIFQYYREEENGRGNFPPRFSGLQFPNYSSELNVNALELDDSALYLCASSLGGAGTEAFFGQGTRLTVV.

This clone was picked up one time. The rearrangement joins TRBV18 to TRBJ2-1; 8 nucleotides line up with TRBD2. Per germline, CDR1 KGHSH and CDR2 LQKENI. This CDR3 has 16 amino acids. V gave up 5 bases and J gave up 7 bases; unmatched junction bases: 13. CDR3 protein: CASSAPSGGGWNEQFF. The CDR3 DNA reads TGTGCCAGCTCAGCTCCCAGCGGGGGCGGATGGAATGAGCAGTTCTTC.

V usage is TRBV27 and J usage is TRBJ1-4, with D perhaps TRBD1 (6 bases). V was trimmed by 3 bases and J by 12 bases, leaving 26 bases between them. CDR1 is MNHEY, CDR2 SMNVEV, per germline (reference sequence). The CDR3 length is 17 residues. Written as DNA, the CDR3 is TGTGCCAGCAGTTTTTGGTGTGCCGGGGACATATGCGAAGAACTGTTTTTT. Its translation is CASSFWCAGDICEELFF.

CDR3 sequence (DNA): TGCGCCAGCAGCATCGGACAGGCTTCACCCCTCCACTTT. It encodes CASSIGQASPLHF. This chain uses TRBV4-1 with TRBJ1-6; 7 positions agree with TRBD1. The CDR3 is 13 amino acids. Germline V gives CDR1 MGHRA, CDR2 YSYEKL. Trimming cost V 5 bases and J 9 bases; bases outside gene matches: 4.

V is TRBV9 and J is TRBJ2-2; perhaps TRBD1 as D (6 bases). Germline CDR1 reads SGDLS; CDR2 reads YYNGEE. This CDR3 contains 15 residues. With 0 bases removed from V and 5 bases from J, the gap between germline ends came to 11 bases. CDR3 sequence (DNA): TGTGCCAGCAGCGTAGGTACAGGGATGACCGGGGAGCTGTTTTTT. This translates into CASSVGTGMTGELFF.

The chain combines TRBV7-8 with TRBJ2-5, with 9 nucleotides matching TRBD1. Germline assignment: CDR1 SGHVS and CDR2 FQNEAQ. J was trimmed by 13 bases and V by 5 bases; bases with no gene match: 8. This CDR3 spans 12 amino acids. In nucleotides, the CDR3 is TGTGCCAGCAGCCTGGCGGGACAGGGTCCGTACTTC. Its translation: CASSLAGQGPYF.

This chain links TRBV14 with TRBJ1-1; D possibly corresponds to TRBD1 (5 bases). The germline V gene has CDR1 SGHDN and CDR2 FVKESK. This CDR3 comprises 14 residues. V dropped 4 bases and J dropped 3 bases, with 12 bases sitting between them. The CDR3 spells CASSPLDSYTEAFF. CDR3 coding DNA: TGTGCCAGCAGCCCTCTTGACAGTTACACTGAAGCTTTCTTT. Using reference TRBV14 and TRBJ1-1 for the parts outside the CDR3, the full variable domain is EAGVTQFPSHSVIEKGQTVTLRCDPISGHDNLYWYRRVMGKEIKFLLHFVKESKQDESGMPNNRFLAERTGGTYSTLKVQPAELEDSGVYFCASSPLDSYTEAFFGQGTRLTVV.

V is TRBV7-2 and J is TRBJ1-1, with D maybe TRBD1 (5 bases). The CDR3 is made up of 16 amino acids. Trimming left V 5 bases short and J 5 bases short, with 21 bases between. Per the germline V gene, CDR1 is SGHTA and CDR2 is FQGNSA. This CDR3 is CASSTEWAGDGTEAFF. The CDR3 DNA reads as TGTGCCAGCAGCACAGAGTGGGCGGGGGATGGTACTGAAGCTTTCTTT.

This chain connects TRBV19 to TRBJ2-1; TRBD2 matches at 10 bases. The CDR3 is 15 residues long. Germline CDR1 reads LNHDA; CDR2 reads SQIVND (reference sequence). Losses at the gene ends were 5 bases for V and 6 bases for J; bases not matched to a gene: 7. CDR3 nucleotide sequence: TGTGCCAGTAGTGTCACACTAGCGGGGCCCAATGAGCAGTTCTTC. It codes for CASSVTLAGPNEQFF.

The V call is TRBV30, the J call TRBJ1-1, with TRBD1 matching over 9 bases. Trimming removed 5 bases from V and 0 bases from J; junction bases left unmatched: 4. Germline CDR1 is GTSNPN and CDR2 is SVGIG (reference sequence). The CDR3 sequence is 14 residues long. CDR3 protein: CAWEGTGLNTEAFF. The CDR3 DNA follows: TGTGCCTGGGAAGGGACAGGGTTGAACACTGAAGCTTTCTTT.

This clone came up a few times. J is TRBJ1-5 and V is TRBV29-1, with TRBD1 identical over 8 bases. This CDR3 comprises 14 residues. CDR1 is SQVTM and CDR2 is ANQGSEA in the germline V gene. Unmatched junction bases numbered 5, after V lost 6 bases and J lost 1 base. The CDR3 sequence: CSVQTGVSNQPQHF. As DNA, the CDR3 is TGCAGCGTCCAGACAGGGGTGAGCAATCAGCCCCAGCATTTT.

The chain is built from TRBV18 and TRBJ2-7, with TRBD1 matching 9 bases. Trimming cost V 5 bases and J 1 base; bases outside gene matches: 6. Germline V gene lookup returns CDR1 KGHSH and CDR2 LQKENI. CDR3 size: 15 residues. CDR3 region: CASSTRQGVSYEQYF. CDR3 bases: TGTGCCAGCTCAACAAGACAGGGGGTTTCCTACGAGCAGTACTTC.